A single sample gave rise to the 29 T cell receptor beta chains below, sequenced in a study of high-grade serous ovarian cancer treatment subgroups. Tumor tissue was taken before any definitive surgery or chemotherapy was given. Clones were read by immunoSEQ multiplex PCR, and TCRdb kept only the in-frame ones, dropping some. This table has around 2,700 clones, 82% appearing once. Sequences were obtained from tumor tissue. The receptors were gathered from a human donor with high-grade serous ovarian cancer.

The J gene is TRBJ2-6, the V gene TRBV5-1; 7 bases line up with TRBD2. This CDR3 is 18 amino acids long. Germline-derived CDR1 and CDR2 are SGHRS and YFSETQ. The V segment lost 2 bases and the J segment 0 bases; nucleotides outside the gene matches: 8. The CDR3 nucleotides read TGCGCCAGCAGCTTCTCGATCCTAGCGGCCTCTGGGGCCAACGTCCTGACTTTC. Its protein is CASSFSILAASGANVLTF.

The chain links TRBV11-2 to TRBJ2-2; D is ambiguous. The V end was cut by 1 base, the J end by 4 bases, with 7 bases between. Germline V CDR1 and CDR2: SGHAT, FQNNGV. CDR3 length: 14 residues. The CDR3 nucleotides are TGTGCCAGCAGCTTAGTCCCGGGCACCGGGGAGCTGTTTTTT. Protein product: CASSLVPGTGELFF.

This clone was recorded a few times. The gene calls are TRBV19 and TRBJ2-7; D call uncertain. Trimming shortened V by 5 bases and J by 0 bases, and 14 bases separated the two germline ends. Germline CDR1 is LNHDA and CDR2 is SQIVND (reference sequence). This CDR3 region has 15 residues. CDR3 region: CASSPNHRSSYEQYF. CDR3 sequence (DNA): TGTGCCAGTAGTCCCAACCATAGGAGCTCCTACGAGCAGTACTTC.

V is TRBV6-1 and J is TRBJ2-2; 7 nucleotides line up with TRBD2. The CDR3 spans 15 residues. In germline, CDR1 is MNHNS, CDR2 SASEGT. J gave up 5 bases and V 11 bases, and 14 bases lay outside the gene matches. The CDR3 DNA reads as TGTGCCGCCTCTTTGGAGGCGGGAGTTACCGGGGAGCTGTTTTTT. Residues: CAASLEAGVTGELFF.

The rearrangement joins TRBV28 to TRBJ1-3, with TRBD1 as a possible D gene (5 bases). The V gene lost 5 bases and the J gene lost 6 bases, with 17 bases spanning the gap. This CDR3 region has 15 residues. Germline CDR1 and CDR2: MDHEN and SYDVKM. DNA of the CDR3: TGTGCCAGCAGTCCCTATTGGGGCCCTGAAAACACCATATATTTT. It translates to CASSPYWGPENTIYF.

In nucleotides, the CDR3 is TGTGCCAGCAGCTTAGGGCATTCGTCGGGCGAGCAGTACTTC. Translating gives CASSLGHSSGEQYF. The chain recombines TRBV11-3 with TRBJ2-7; D is ambiguous. Trimming pared 1 base from V and 6 bases from J, leaving 13 bases between. The CDR3 is 14 amino acids. CDR1 and CDR2 from the germline V gene are SGHNT and YENEEA.

CDR3 DNA sequence: TGTGCCAGCAGCCAAGTCAAATTTAGGTTCGCAGATACGCAGTATTTT. It codes for CASSQVKFRFADTQYF. The chain recombines TRBV14 with TRBJ2-3; D is uncertain. V was pared by 1 base and J by 4 bases, with 15 bases between. This CDR3 is built from 16 residues. Germline CDR1 is SGHDN and CDR2 is FVKESK.

This clone was seen just once. V usage is TRBV15 and J usage is TRBJ2-7; 11 positions match TRBD2. J lost 1 base, V lost 1 base, and 0 bases had no gene match. The CDR3 length is 15 residues. CDR1 is LNHNV and CDR2 is YYDKDF in the germline V gene (reference sequence). The CDR3 here is CATSRGLAGSYEQYF. The CDR3 coding sequence is TGTGCCACCAGCAGAGGACTAGCGGGATCCTACGAGCAGTACTTC.

The sample holds a few counts of this clone. The rearrangement uses TRBV5-8 and TRBJ1-4; no clear D gene. The CDR3 is made up of 14 amino acids. Germline CDR1 SGHTS, CDR2 YDEGEE. Trimming left V 0 bases short and J 10 bases short, with 13 bases between. The CDR3 coding sequence is TGTGCCAGCAGCTTGGAGTGGGTTTCGGGAAAACTGTTTTTT. Protein: CASSLEWVSGKLFF.

The CDR3 is CASRLTNRQFF. The CDR3 nucleotides are TGTGCCAGCAGACTGACTAACCGGCAGTTCTTC. The chain couples TRBV2 to TRBJ2-1; the D gene is possibly TRBD2 (5 bases). The CDR3 length is 11 residues. Germline CDR1 reads SNHLY; CDR2 reads FYNNEI. V was shortened by 6 bases and J by 12 bases, with 12 bases between the two germline ends.

This CDR3 reads CASSRLAGAYNEQFF. The CDR3 coding sequence is TGTGCCAGTAGTCGTCTAGCGGGAGCCTACAATGAGCAGTTCTTC. The chain links TRBV19 to TRBJ2-1, with 10 bases fitting TRBD2. Losses at the gene ends were 5 bases for V and 2 bases for J; bases not matched to a gene: 3. CDR1 and CDR2 from the germline V gene are LNHDA and SQIVND (reference sequence). CDR3 size: 15 residues.

The chain has TRBV30 and TRBJ1-4; D call uncertain. From germline, CDR1 is GTSNPN and CDR2 SVGIG (reference sequence). With 8 bases removed from V and 7 bases from J, the gap between germline ends came to 20 bases. The CDR3 totals 14 residues. CDR3 residues: CAADYSNWAEKLFF. In nucleotides, the CDR3 is TGTGCCGCCGACTACTCCAATTGGGCTGAAAAACTGTTTTTT.

The chain joins TRBV5-1 to TRBJ2-5; 8 bases align to TRBD1. The V and J ends lost 6 bases and 3 bases, in that order; junction bases with no gene match: 10. Germline loops: CDR1 SGHRS, CDR2 YFSETQ. The CDR3 spans 15 residues. DNA for the CDR3: TGCGCCAGCACTCTGTTGACAGGGGTGGAAGAGACCCAGTACTTC. This codes for CASTLLTGVEETQYF.

The chain has TRBV19 and TRBJ2-2; D may be TRBD2 (6 bases). Trimming stripped 11 bases from V and 4 bases from J, with 20 bases between. The CDR3 has 15 amino acids. Germline values: CDR1 LNHDA, CDR2 SQIVND (reference sequence). CDR3 bases: TGTGCCGCCAATACGCGGGGCGCGGGCACCGGGGAGCTGTTTTTT. Translated: CAANTRGAGTGELFF.

This chain links TRBV4-2 with TRBJ2-2; 8 nucleotides line up with TRBD2. The CDR3 loop spans 14 amino acids. Germline trimming cut 2 bases from V and 5 bases from J; bases unmatched to any gene: 1. CDR1 LGHNA and CDR2 YNFKEQ come from the germline V gene. CDR3 protein: CASSQPGGTGELFF. The CDR3 bases are TGTGCCAGCAGCCAACCGGGGGGGACCGGGGAGCTGTTTTTT.

Here the CDR3 reads CASMYTVSHTGELFF. The CDR3 nucleotides read TGTGCCAGCATGTACACAGTAAGCCACACCGGGGAGCTGTTTTTT. This chain uses TRBV2 with TRBJ2-2; D is unclear. Germline CDR1 is SNHLY and CDR2 is FYNNEI. This CDR3 has 15 residues. Trimming took off 7 bases at V and 3 bases at J, with 15 bases between the two ends.

The CDR3 loop is CASSIGGKSPLHF. Written as DNA, the CDR3 is TGTGCCAGTAGTATAGGGGGAAAATCACCCCTCCACTTT. V gene TRBV19 combines with J gene TRBJ1-6; D unresolved. V dropped 1 base and J dropped 10 bases, with 8 bases sitting between them. The germline V gene has CDR1 LNHDA and CDR2 SQIVND (reference sequence). This CDR3 region has 13 residues.

J is TRBJ1-2 and V is TRBV15; possibly TRBD1 for D (5 bases). V lost 2 bases and J lost 6, with 16 bases in between. The germline V gene encodes CDR1 LNHNV and CDR2 YYDKDF (reference sequence). The CDR3 has 15 residues. The CDR3 reads CATSRPAGPAHGYTF. DNA of the CDR3: TGTGCCACCAGCAGACCAGCAGGGCCAGCTCATGGCTACACCTTC. Looking up the rest from reference TRBV15 and TRBJ1-2 gives the full variable domain: DAMVIQNPRYQVTQFGKPVTLSCSQTLNHNVMYWYQQKSSQAPKLLFHYYDKDFNNEADTPDNFQSRRPNTSFCFLDIRSPGLGDTAMYLCATSRPAGPAHGYTFGSGTRLTVV.

J is TRBJ2-7 and V is TRBV7-9; D possibly corresponds to TRBD1 (5 bases). The CDR3 totals 15 residues. The V and J ends lost 2 bases and 0 bases respectively, with 11 bases between them. Germline V gives CDR1 SEHNR, CDR2 FQNEAQ (reference sequence). CDR3 coding DNA: TGTGCCAGCAGCTTATCCCCGACAGTCTCCTACGAGCAGTACTTC. Protein: CASSLSPTVSYEQYF.

V and J are TRBV6-1 and TRBJ1-2; D gene unclear. Germline loops: CDR1 MNHNS, CDR2 SASEGT. V gave up 4 bases and J gave up 3 bases, with 12 bases separating them. The CDR3 has 14 amino acids. CDR3 amino acids: CASSVSVNDYGYTF. In DNA, the CDR3 is TGTGCCAGCAGTGTGTCGGTGAACGACTATGGCTACACCTTC.

A note on this clone: Mismatch with germline at one junction end may stem from a read error. The chain has TRBV30 and TRBJ2-7, with TRBD2 matching 14 bases. Germline CDR1 reads GTSNPN; CDR2 reads SVGIG (reference sequence). The CDR3 consists of 11 residues. The CDR3 protein is CAWSQGLAGAF. The DNA of the CDR3 is TGTGCCTGGAGTCAGGGACTAGCGGGGGCCTTC.

The CDR3 coding sequence is TGTGCCAGCAGCGTAGACGGAAACACCATATATTTT. It specifies CASSVDGNTIYF. The rearrangement joins TRBV5-4 to TRBJ1-3; D call uncertain. Trimming took 4 bases from V and 4 from J, leaving 6 bases between them. Germline lookup yields CDR1 SGHNT and CDR2 YYREEE (reference sequence). The CDR3 covers 12 residues.

In this sample, this clone turned up a few times. The gene calls are TRBV14 and TRBJ2-1, with 7 bases lining up with TRBD2. Germline V gene sequence: CDR1 SGHDN, CDR2 FVKESK. The CDR3 consists of 11 residues. V lost 4 bases, J lost 9 bases, and 0 bases stayed unmatched. The CDR3 protein is CASSPGGEQFF. The CDR3 DNA reads as TGTGCCAGCAGCCCGGGGGGTGAGCAGTTCTTC. Supplemented by reference TRBV14 and TRBJ2-1, the full variable domain reads EAGVTQFPSHSVIEKGQTVTLRCDPISGHDNLYWYRRVMGKEIKFLLHFVKESKQDESGMPNNRFLAERTGGTYSTLKVQPAELEDSGVYFCASSPGGEQFFGPGTRLTVL.

This sequence joins TRBV6-1 and TRBJ2-5, with 8 bases aligning to TRBD2. The length of the CDR3 is 14 residues. V dropped 4 bases and J dropped 5; count of bases not matched to a gene: 6. Germline V gene lookup returns CDR1 MNHNS and CDR2 SASEGT. The CDR3 nucleotides read TGTGCCAGCAGTGGGAGCGGGAGCCGGGAGACCCAGTACTTC. This codes for CASSGSGSRETQYF.

The chain couples TRBV27 to TRBJ2-1, with 9 bases lining up with TRBD2. This CDR3 is 16 amino acids long. The junction had 5 bases not matched to a gene; V was cut back by 5 bases and J by 0 bases. From germline, CDR1 is MNHEY and CDR2 SMNVEV (reference sequence). CDR3 nucleotide sequence: TGTGCCAGCAGTCCCTTGGGACTAGCCTCCTACAATGAGCAGTTCTTC. Its protein is CASSPLGLASYNEQFF.

In regard to this clone: The same CDR3 is also encoded by other DNA sequences in this sample. The chain employs TRBV19 and TRBJ2-7; 8 bases match TRBD1. V was pared by 3 bases and J by 3 bases, with 4 bases of the junction left unmatched. Germline-derived CDR1 and CDR2 are LNHDA and SQIVND (reference sequence). The CDR3 spans 14 residues. The CDR3 loop reads CASSITGGIYEQYF. The CDR3 DNA reads TGTGCCAGTAGTATCACAGGGGGTATCTACGAGCAGTACTTC.

As to this clone: The junction and the germline gene differ at one end; a read error may be behind it. The chain joins TRBV7-7 to TRBJ2-1; TRBD1 matches at 7 bases. The germline gives CDR1 SSHAT, CDR2 FNYEAQ (reference sequence). The CDR3 contains 13 residues. This CDR3 reads CASSRDSENEQFF. The CDR3 nucleotides are TGTGCTAGCAGCCGGGACAGCGAAAATGAGCAGTTCTTC.

The rearrangement joins TRBV5-1 to TRBJ2-1; 9 nucleotides agree with TRBD2. The CDR3 has 15 residues. V was pared by 6 bases and J by 0 bases, with 4 bases of the junction left unmatched. CDR1 and CDR2 (germline): SGHRS, YFSETQ. The CDR3 reads CASTGSGSSYNEQFF. The CDR3 DNA sequence: TGCGCCAGCACGGGTAGCGGGAGCTCCTACAATGAGCAGTTCTTC.

This clone was picked up a small number of times. The rearrangement joins TRBV29-1 to TRBJ1-1; D unresolved. This CDR3 comprises 13 residues. CDR1 and CDR2 from the germline V gene are SQVTM and ANQGSEA. The V gene lost 7 bases and the J gene lost 1 base, with 13 bases spanning the gap. CDR3 nucleotide sequence: TGCAGCGCGCTAACAGAGCCGAACACTGAAGCTTTCTTT. Encoded protein: CSALTEPNTEAFF.